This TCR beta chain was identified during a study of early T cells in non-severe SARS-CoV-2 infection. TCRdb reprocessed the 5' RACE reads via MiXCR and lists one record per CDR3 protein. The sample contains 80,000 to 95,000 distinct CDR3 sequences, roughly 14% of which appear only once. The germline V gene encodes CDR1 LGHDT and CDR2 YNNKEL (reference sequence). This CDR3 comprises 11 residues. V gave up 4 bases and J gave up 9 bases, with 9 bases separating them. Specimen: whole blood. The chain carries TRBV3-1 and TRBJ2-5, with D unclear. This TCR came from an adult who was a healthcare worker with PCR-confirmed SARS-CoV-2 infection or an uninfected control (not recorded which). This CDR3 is CASSRRGAQYF. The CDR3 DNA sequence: TGTGCCAGCAGCCGGCGAGGTGCCCAGTACTTC.